The 11 T cell receptor beta chains below were found in one sample sequenced in a study of shared clonotypes between healthy human individuals. Assay: immunoSEQ multiplex PCR; the TCRdb copy retains only in-frame clones and omits some. The sample consists of about 340,000 clones, around 70% of them appearing once. The sequenced sample consisted of memory CD4+ T cells sorted from blood. The subset: CD45RA-negative fraction. Every receptor here comes from a man younger than 45 in good health.

The chain joins TRBV6-1 to TRBJ1-1; weak D call: TRBD1 (5 bases). The CDR3 has 14 amino acids. The germline V and J ends were trimmed by 5 bases and 3 bases, with 13 bases remaining between them. Germline lookup yields CDR1 MNHNS and CDR2 SASEGT. The CDR3 sequence is CASSFLLGDTEAFF. In DNA form, the CDR3 reads TGTGCCAGCAGTTTCCTCCTAGGGGACACTGAAGCTTTCTTT.

The chain couples TRBV14 to TRBJ2-2; TRBD2 aligns across 12 bases. The CDR3 contains 17 residues. The germline CDR1 and CDR2 sequences are SGHDN and FVKESK. V shed 4 bases, J shed 4 bases, and the junction held 7 bases outside the gene matches. DNA for the CDR3: TGTGCCAGCAGCCTGGCGGGACTAGCGGGCAGCACCGGGGAGCTGTTTTTT. This translates into CASSLAGLAGSTGELFF. The full variable domain, completed using reference TRBV14 and TRBJ2-2, is EAGVTQFPSHSVIEKGQTVTLRCDPISGHDNLYWYRRVMGKEIKFLLHFVKESKQDESGMPNNRFLAERTGGTYSTLKVQPAELEDSGVYFCASSLAGLAGSTGELFFGEGSRLTVL.

The CDR3 protein is CASSIGRGISYEQYF. The DNA of the CDR3 is TGTGCCAGTAGTATAGGAAGGGGTATTTCCTACGAGCAGTACTTC. The chain has TRBV19 and TRBJ2-7, with TRBD1 as a possible D gene (5 bases). The CDR3 sequence is 15 residues long. V was trimmed by 1 base and J by 1 base, leaving 11 bases between them. Germline V gives CDR1 LNHDA, CDR2 SQIVND (reference sequence).

The chain employs TRBV29-1 and TRBJ1-3, with 8 bases matching TRBD1. Germline lookup yields CDR1 SQVTM and CDR2 ANQGSEA. Losses at the gene ends were 5 bases for V and 4 bases for J; bases not matched to a gene: 7. The CDR3 has 14 residues. CDR3 nucleotides: TGCAGCGTTTTCGGGGACAGGAGAGGAAACACCATATATTTT. Protein sequence: CSVFGDRRGNTIYF.

A note on this clone: The junction and the germline gene differ at one end; a read error may be behind it. The chain couples TRBV11-2 to TRBJ2-1; 12 bases are a match to TRBD2. Germline V gene data show CDR1 as SGHAT and CDR2 as FQNNGV. The CDR3 covers 13 residues. CDR3 coding DNA: TGTGCCAGCAGCGACCGTAGACTAGCGGGAGAGATCTTC. This codes for CASSDRRLAGEIF. Using reference TRBV11-2 and TRBJ2-1 for the parts outside the CDR3, the full variable domain is EAGVAQSPRYKIIEKRQSVAFWCNPISGHATLYWYQQILGQGPKLLIQFQNNGVVDDSQLPKDRFSAERLKGVDSTLKIQPAKLEDSAVYLCASSDRRLAGEIFGPGTRLTVL.

V gene TRBV27 combines with J gene TRBJ2-7; 7 bases match TRBD2. V gave up 4 bases and J gave up 4 bases; unmatched junction bases: 13. This CDR3 has 16 residues. Germline values: CDR1 MNHEY, CDR2 SMNVEV (reference sequence). The CDR3 is CASSSSQPGRIYEQYF. CDR3 DNA sequence: TGTGCCAGCAGTTCCTCCCAGCCCGGGAGGATTTACGAGCAGTACTTC.

The V gene is TRBV7-9, the J gene TRBJ2-7, with D maybe TRBD1 (5 bases). V was pared by 8 bases and J by 3 bases, with 17 bases between. Germline assignment: CDR1 SEHNR and CDR2 FQNEAQ (reference sequence). There are 14 residues in the CDR3. The CDR3 loop is CASAGDSPGYEQYF. The CDR3 nucleotides are TGTGCCAGCGCTGGCGACAGCCCGGGCTACGAGCAGTACTTC.

The chain carries TRBV27 and TRBJ1-5; D ambiguous. Germline V gene data show CDR1 as MNHEY and CDR2 as SMNVEV (reference sequence). V was trimmed by 4 bases and J by 0 bases, leaving 16 bases between them. The CDR3 contains 17 residues. The CDR3: CASSSVPPPYSNQPQHF. The DNA of the CDR3 is TGTGCCAGCAGTTCGGTCCCCCCTCCATATAGCAATCAGCCCCAGCATTTT.

The chain carries TRBV14 and TRBJ2-5, with D hard to call. V was pared by 1 base and J by 4 bases, with 7 bases between. The CDR3 length is 13 residues. CDR1 is SGHDN, CDR2 FVKESK, per germline. CDR3 sequence (DNA): TGTGCCAGCAGCCAAGCTGGCGGAGAGACCCAGTACTTC. This gives the protein CASSQAGGETQYF.

V is TRBV13 and J is TRBJ2-3; TRBD2 matches at 10 bases. With V trimmed by 3 bases and J by 4 bases, 4 bases remained unmatched. Germline-derived CDR1 and CDR2 are PRHDT and FYEKMQ (reference sequence). This CDR3 has 15 residues. CDR3 nucleotide sequence: TGTGCCAGCAGCTTGACTAGCGGGTCGTCAGATACGCAGTATTTT. Residues: CASSLTSGSSDTQYF.

This chain connects TRBV5-4 to TRBJ2-5, with 7 positions matching TRBD1. This CDR3 comprises 16 residues. Germline V gene data show CDR1 as SGHNT and CDR2 as YYREEE (reference sequence). V gave up 2 bases and J gave up 2 bases; unmatched junction bases: 9. CDR3 region: CASSFLRGSRQETQYF. The DNA for the CDR3 is TGTGCCAGCAGCTTCCTCAGGGGGTCAAGGCAAGAGACCCAGTACTTC.